The 24 T cell receptor beta chains below were found in one sample sequenced in a study of cytomegalovirus exposure and HLA in healthy donors. 60 Vbeta and 13 Jbeta primers were used in PCR. TCRdb's table, derived via immunoSEQ multiplex PCR, lists solely in-frame clones and lacks some. The sample carries 150,000 to 200,000 clones, more than 65% recorded once. Sequences were obtained from PBMCs. These receptors came from a man younger than 30 in good health and CMV-seropositive.

This clone was counted between two and nine times. This rearrangement joins TRBV4-2 to TRBJ1-3, with a tentative D call TRBD1 (6 bases). CDR1 and CDR2 (germline): LGHNA, YNFKEQ. CDR3 length: 18 residues. V lost 0 bases to trimming and J lost 2 bases, with 17 bases between them. The CDR3: CASSQDITGRPPGNTIYF. CDR3 nucleotides: TGTGCCAGCAGCCAAGATATTACAGGGAGACCTCCTGGAAACACCATATATTTT.

J is TRBJ1-2 and V is TRBV5-4, with unresolved D. The CDR3 totals 14 residues. Germline V CDR1 and CDR2: SGHNT, YYREEE (reference sequence). The ends were cut back, 5 bases at V and 8 bases at J, with 19 bases in the middle. The CDR3 protein is CASRRETPLDGYTF. CDR3 DNA: TGTGCCAGCAGAAGGGAGACACCCTTGGACGGCTACACCTTC.

The chain carries TRBV6-9 and TRBJ1-3, with D maybe TRBD1 (5 bases). V lost 4 bases and J lost 1, with 17 bases in between. The length of the CDR3 is 17 residues. Germline-derived CDR1 and CDR2 are MNHGY and SVAAGI. This CDR3 is CASSSTGGKQSGNTIYF. The CDR3 bases are TGTGCCAGCAGTTCCACTGGGGGGAAACAGTCTGGAAACACCATATATTTT.

This clone has more than one count but fewer than ten. V is TRBV11-2 and J is TRBJ1-4; D unclear. Germline values: CDR1 SGHAT, CDR2 FQNNGV. The CDR3 runs 12 residues. The ends were cut back, 5 bases at V and 8 bases at J, with 9 bases in the middle. CDR3 nucleotide sequence: TGTGCCAGCAGCGCCGGCGGGGAAAAACTGTTTTTT. It specifies CASSAGGEKLFF.

The gene calls are TRBV19 and TRBJ2-1; 7 nucleotides line up with TRBD2. The CDR3 sequence is 17 residues long. Trimming at V came to 1 base and at J to 10 bases, leaving 16 bases not matched to a gene. Germline values: CDR1 LNHDA, CDR2 SQIVND (reference sequence). The CDR3 region has the DNA TGTGCCAGTAGTATAGTTCCCGCTAGCGGTTCGGAAGGGGAGCAGTTCTTC. Its translation: CASSIVPASGSEGEQFF.

J is TRBJ1-1 and V is TRBV10-2; D ambiguous. V was trimmed by 3 bases and J by 2 bases, leaving 7 bases between them. Germline CDR1 WSHSY, CDR2 SAAADI. This CDR3 contains 13 residues. CDR3 residues: CASSDTDNTEAFF. CDR3 in DNA: TGCGCCAGCAGTGATACAGATAACACTGAAGCTTTCTTT.

This CDR3 is CASSPPGRNKNIQYF. CDR3 in DNA: TGTGCCAGCAGCCCCCCCGGGAGGAACAAAAACATTCAGTACTTC. The chain couples TRBV6-5 to TRBJ2-4; 7 bases match TRBD2. Looked up from germline, CDR1 is MNHEY and CDR2 is SVGAGI. CDR3 length: 15 residues. V shed 6 bases, J shed 3 bases, and the junction held 8 bases outside the gene matches.

The chain carries TRBV11-2 and TRBJ1-1, with D perhaps TRBD1 (6 bases). Trimming took off 2 bases at V and 1 base at J, with 17 bases between the two ends. The CDR3 has 17 amino acids. CDR1 SGHAT and CDR2 FQNNGV come from the germline V gene. The CDR3 sequence: CASSLWGRARGNTEAFF. The CDR3 DNA reads TGTGCCAGCAGCTTATGGGGCAGGGCCAGGGGGAACACTGAAGCTTTCTTT.

V gene TRBV15 combines with J gene TRBJ1-1; TRBD1 matches at 8 bases. The CDR3 has 14 amino acids. Trimming took 0 bases from V and 7 from J; bases not matched to a gene: 4. CDR1 LNHNV and CDR2 YYDKDF come from the germline V gene (reference sequence). CDR3 amino acids: CATSRDLQGGEAFF. The CDR3 bases are TGTGCCACCAGCAGAGATCTACAGGGGGGTGAAGCTTTCTTT. Variable domain in full (rest from reference TRBV15 and TRBJ1-1): DAMVIQNPRYQVTQFGKPVTLSCSQTLNHNVMYWYQQKSSQAPKLLFHYYDKDFNNEADTPDNFQSRRPNTSFCFLDIRSPGLGDTAMYLCATSRDLQGGEAFFGQGTRLTVV.

The chain links TRBV4-1 to TRBJ1-2; D not resolved. Germline lookup yields CDR1 MGHRA and CDR2 YSYEKL. The V end lost 1 base, the J end lost 4 bases, and 10 bases lay between the germline ends. The CDR3 is 14 residues long. CDR3 DNA: TGCGCCAGCAGCCAAGGGGTAGAGGGCTATGGCTACACCTTC. This translates into CASSQGVEGYGYTF.

The chain recombines TRBV11-2 with TRBJ2-3, with D possibly matching TRBD2 (6 bases). The germline CDR1 and CDR2 sequences are SGHAT and FQNNGV. The CDR3 spans 15 residues. V was pared by 1 base and J by 3 bases, with 11 bases between. CDR3 nucleotides: TGTGCCAGCAGCTTAGTGGCGGGAATTACAGATACGCAGTATTTT. This encodes CASSLVAGITDTQYF.

The chain carries TRBV7-9 and TRBJ2-1; TRBD2 aligns across 11 bases. The CDR3 length is 13 residues. Germline CDR1 and CDR2: SEHNR and FQNEAQ (reference sequence). V dropped 9 bases and J dropped 8; count of bases not matched to a gene: 6. For the CDR3, the DNA is TGTGCCAGAGCTAGCGGGGGGAGGGATGAGCAGTTCTTC. It yields the protein CARASGGRDEQFF.

The V call is TRBV2, the J call TRBJ2-5, with 12 bases that match TRBD2. V lost 6 bases and J lost 4; bases outside the gene matches: 6. Germline V gives CDR1 SNHLY, CDR2 FYNNEI. The CDR3 extends over 15 amino acids. CDR3 sequence reads: CASSRLAGEVETQYF. In DNA form, the CDR3 reads TGTGCCAGCAGCCGACTAGCGGGAGAGGTAGAGACCCAGTACTTC.

The chain combines TRBV19 with TRBJ2-2; 7 positions agree with TRBD2. There are 15 residues in the CDR3. Germline CDR1 and CDR2: LNHDA and SQIVND (reference sequence). The trim removed 3 bases at V and 4 bases at J, leaving 5 bases unmatched. CDR3 protein: CASSIFSGGTGELFF. CDR3 nucleotide sequence: TGTGCCAGTAGTATCTTCTCGGGGGGCACCGGGGAGCTGTTTTTT.

The chain has TRBV7-2 and TRBJ2-5, with D possibly TRBD2 on 6 matching bases. The V gene's germline CDR1 is SGHTA and CDR2 FQGNSA. This CDR3 is built from 12 residues. Trimming pared 10 bases from V and 5 bases from J, leaving 14 bases between. This CDR3 reads CAIGGWGETQYF. CDR3 bases: TGTGCCATTGGGGGGTGGGGGGAGACCCAGTACTTC.

The rearrangement links TRBV15 to TRBJ2-7, with 7 bases matching TRBD1. V shed 4 bases, J shed 2 bases, and the junction held 5 bases outside the gene matches. CDR3 length equals 14 residues. Looked up from germline, CDR1 is LNHNV and CDR2 is YYDKDF (reference sequence). CDR3: CATSKGGRPYEQYV. The CDR3 DNA reads TGTGCCACCAGCAAAGGGGGCAGACCCTACGAGCAGTACGTC.

The CDR3 here is CASSGGFNQPQHF. Here the CDR3 DNA reads TGTGCCAGTAGTGGGGGGTTTAATCAGCCCCAGCATTTT. This chain links TRBV19 with TRBJ1-5, with a tentative D call TRBD1 (5 bases). V was trimmed by 5 bases and J by 4 bases, leaving 9 bases between them. This CDR3 contains 13 residues. Germline V lookup: CDR1 LNHDA, CDR2 SQIVND (reference sequence).

The rearrangement joins TRBV19 to TRBJ1-6; D uncertain. The CDR3 is made up of 13 amino acids. In germline, CDR1 is LNHDA, CDR2 SQIVND (reference sequence). V lost 0 bases, J lost 8 bases, and 5 bases lay in between. The CDR3 DNA is TGTGCCAGTAGTATAGATCCCGATTCACCCCTCCACTTT. It translates to CASSIDPDSPLHF.

The V and J genes are TRBV7-2 and TRBJ1-2, with D possibly being TRBD1 (6 bases). Per the germline V gene, CDR1 is SGHTA and CDR2 is FQGNSA. The CDR3 is 18 residues long. V was pared by 0 bases and J by 1 base, with 18 bases between. CDR3 amino acids: CASSLAAAGKGGNYGYTF. The CDR3 nucleotides read TGTGCCAGCAGCTTAGCGGCGGCAGGGAAAGGGGGTAACTATGGCTACACCTTC.

This chain uses TRBV6-1 with TRBJ2-7; 10 nucleotides agree with TRBD1. After removal of 3 bases from V and 8 bases from J, the junction contained 4 bases not matched to a gene. Looked up from germline, CDR1 is MNHNS and CDR2 is SASEGT. The CDR3 contains 13 residues. The CDR3 is CASSDRDRGQQYV. The CDR3 DNA reads as TGTGCCAGCAGTGATCGAGACAGGGGGCAGCAGTACGTC.

V and J are TRBV6-1 and TRBJ1-1; 8 bases fit TRBD1. Per the germline V gene, CDR1 is MNHNS and CDR2 is SASEGT. The CDR3 extends over 15 amino acids. V trimming: 5 bases; J trimming: 3 bases; junction bases outside the gene matches: 8. The CDR3 spells CASSRETGGHTEAFF. CDR3 DNA sequence: TGTGCCAGCAGTCGAGAAACAGGGGGGCACACTGAAGCTTTCTTT.

The rearrangement joins TRBV19 to TRBJ1-2, with D maybe TRBD1 (6 bases). The V end lost 7 bases, the J end lost 1 base, and 10 bases lay between the germline ends. CDR1 LNHDA and CDR2 SQIVND come from the germline V gene (reference sequence). This CDR3 has 13 amino acids. CDR3 sequence reads: CASIGQINYGYTF. CDR3 sequence (DNA): TGTGCCAGTATCGGACAGATTAACTATGGCTACACCTTC. Filled out from reference TRBV19 and TRBJ1-2, the complete variable domain reads DGGITQSPKYLFRKEGQNVTLSCEQNLNHDAMYWYRQDPGQGLRLIYYSQIVNDFQKGDIAEGYSVSREKKESFPLTVTSAQKNPTAFYLCASIGQINYGYTFGSGTRLTVV.

In this sample, this clone turned up a few times. The chain has TRBV5-4 and TRBJ2-5; a possible D gene is TRBD1 (6 bases). The germline CDR1 and CDR2 sequences are SGHNT and YYREEE (reference sequence). V gave up 2 bases and J gave up 2 bases, with 10 bases separating them. The CDR3 spans 14 residues. The CDR3 coding sequence is TGTGCCAGCAGCTTCGGGACATCTCAAGAGACCCAGTACTTC. It is translated as CASSFGTSQETQYF. The variable domain in full, with the rest retrieved from reference TRBV5-4 and TRBJ2-5, is ETGVTQSPTHLIKTRGQQVTLRCSSQSGHNTVSWYQQALGQGPQFIFQYYREEENGRGNFPPRFSGLQFPNYSSELNVNALELDDSALYLCASSFGTSQETQYFGPGTRLLVL.

The rearrangement links TRBV7-3 to TRBJ2-2; 14 bases map to TRBD2. This CDR3 has 19 amino acids. Germline V gene lookup returns CDR1 SGHTA and CDR2 FQGTGA. Losses at the gene ends were 3 bases for V and 3 bases for J; bases not matched to a gene: 9. DNA for the CDR3: TGTGCCAGCAGCTTGGACGGACTAGCGGGGGGAGTGGACACCGGGGAGCTGTTTTTT. It translates to CASSLDGLAGGVDTGELFF.